The entry that follows covers one TCR beta chain sequence. The sample is drawn from a study of CD8+ T cells in alopecia areata. Across the whole study: Treatment of the treated patients consisted of oral tofacitinib, 5 to 10 mg twice daily.

Treatment of the sample: oral pan-JAK inhibitor, 5-10 mg twice daily. Those with alopecia areata gave lesional scalp punch biopsies and peripheral blood. V was pared by 4 bases and J by 4 bases, with 10 bases of the junction left unmatched. The CDR3 has 16 residues. Per germline, CDR1 MNHEY and CDR2 SVGAGI. The authors extracted RNA and reverse transcribed it into cDNA as the sequencing template. Produced via immunoSEQ multiplex PCR; TCRdb's table is partial and in-frame only. The table lists roughly 190,000 clones, approximately 67% of them singletons. The receptor's source is a human donor with alopecia areata. The specimen was CD4+ T cells sorted from blood, collected around week 49, from a patient treated with tofacitinib. V is TRBV6-5 and J is TRBJ2-3, with 8 bases matching TRBD2. This CDR3 reads CASSSPRGARSDTQYF. The CDR3 DNA follows: TGTGCCAGCAGTTCCCCGCGGGGGGCCCGGTCAGATACGCAGTATTTT.